A selection of T cell receptor beta chains follows, all from one sample in a study of T cell repertoires in cytomegalovirus infection. TCRdb redid the calling of the reads with MiXCR, one entry per CDR3 protein. Among around 300,000 distinct CDR3 sequences, 9% to 9.5% were seen once, and the ten largest hold 3.5% to 4.5%. Material for sequencing was PBMCs. The source of these receptors is a human donor in good health (CMV status not recorded). Some clones in this sample may be carry-over from other donors' samples. The CDR3 runs from the conserved cysteine through the conserved F or W. D genes are given only for firm matches. The size of a clone is reported for some rows only, either as once, few or many, or as a class for expanded clones.

J | D | V | size | DNA | CDR3
TRBJ1-1 | . | TRBV7-2 | . | TGTGCCAGCACCGAAAGGGGGTACACTGAAGCTTTCTTT | CASTERGYTEAFF
TRBJ1-5 | TRBD1 | TRBV7-2 | many | TGTGCCAGCAGCAAACGGGACAGCGGGGTGTCCCAGCATTTT | CASSKRDSGVSQHF
TRBJ1-1 | . | TRBV6-2/TRBV6-3 | . | TGTGCCAGCAGGGCTGATTCAGGGGTCACTGAAGCTTTCTTT | CASRADSGVTEAFF
TRBJ2-7 | . | TRBV6-2/TRBV6-3 | . | TGTGCCAGCAGACACGGACAAAGCGGCGAGCAGTACTTC | CASRHGQSGEQYF
TRBJ2-5 | TRBD1 | TRBV7-6 | many | TGTGCCAGCAGCTTAGGGGCAGGGGGTACATGGGAGACCCAGTACTTC | CASSLGAGGTWETQYF
TRBJ1-6 | TRBD1 | TRBV19 | . | TGTGCCAGTAAGGGCAGGACAGGGGGGGCTAATTCACCCCTCCACTTT | CASKGRTGGANSPLHF
TRBJ2-7 | TRBD2 | TRBV5-6 | many | TGTGCCAGCAGCGTCAGCGGGACGAGCTCCTACGAGCAGTACTTC | CASSVSGTSSYEQYF
TRBJ1-5 | . | TRBV6-1 | many | TGTGCCAGCAGTTATTCAGCAAGGGGCAATCAGCCCCAGCATTTT | CASSYSARGNQPQHF
TRBJ2-2 | . | TRBV7-2 | many | TGTGCCAGCAGCCGCTCGGTGGGCGGGGTAAACACCGGGGAGCTGTTTTTT | CASSRSVGGVNTGELFF
TRBJ1-2 | . | TRBV6-1 | many | TGTGCCAGCAGTGGGACCCGAGAGGCCCGACATGGCTACACCTTC | CASSGTREARHGYTF
TRBJ1-3 | . | TRBV7-4 | . | TGTGCCAGCAGTATTACGCCGGGAAACACCATATATTTT | CASSITPGNTIYF
TRBJ1-4 | . | TRBV11-2 | . | TGTGCCAGCAGCTTAGTATTTGCTGAGACTGGTTTGGTGTTTTTT | CASSLVFAETGLVFF
TRBJ2-7 | . | TRBV7-2 | many | TGTGCCGTTAGGCCCTTGGGTTTAGGCGAGCAGTACTTC | CAVRPLGLGEQYF
TRBJ2-5 | TRBD2 | TRBV20-1 | few | TGCAGTGCACGCCCGGGACTAGCGGTTCCAGAGACCCAGTACTTC | CSARPGLAVPETQYF
TRBJ1-3 | TRBD1 | TRBV7-2 | few | TGTGCCAGCAGCTTAGTCCCGGGACAGGCTTTCGGAAACACCATATATTTT | CASSLVPGQAFGNTIYF
TRBJ2-7 | . | TRBV6-2/TRBV6-3 | . | TGTGCCACCAAAGGAGGGGGACACGAGCAGTACTTC | CATKGGGHEQYF
TRBJ2-7 | . | TRBV7-2 | many | TGTGCCAGCAGCCCTCACTACGAGCAGTACTTC | CASSPHYEQYF
TRBJ2-3 | TRBD2 | TRBV7-2 | . | TGTGCCAGCAGTCCATTAGCGGGAGACGTAGATACGCAGTATTTT | CASSPLAGDVDTQYF
TRBJ2-7 | . | TRBV27 | few | TGTGCCAGCAGTTTTGAGGGGCGGGGAACCTACGAGCAGTACTTC | CASSFEGRGTYEQYF
TRBJ1-1 | . | TRBV30 | . | TGTGCCTGGACCCAGGGGAGGGCGAACACTGAAGCTTTCTTT | CAWTQGRANTEAFF
TRBJ1-1 | . | TRBV6-5 | . | TGTGCCAGCAGTTACGAGGGGACACCCATGAACACTGAAGCTTTCTTT | CASSYEGTPMNTEAFF
TRBJ2-7 | . | TRBV15 | . | TGTGCCACCAGCAGAGTCGGCGGGGTTCGAAACGAGCAGTACTTC | CATSRVGGVRNEQYF